The next 10 T cell receptor beta chains were all read from a single sample in a study of blood T cell repertoires in COVID-19 (dated by TCRdb to 2019 to 2021). Library preparation was by the immunoSEQ multiplex PCR assay. Drawn from immuneACCESS, this table holds only the in-frame rearrangements with V and J called that TCRdb kept. Clones are partly lost; checked studies trace under half to an unresolved V gene and leave the rest unexplained. The sample table lists 250,000 to 300,000 clones, over 75% of them with a count of one. Jointly, the top ten make up approximately 2% of the sample. Sequenced: PBMCs or T cells enriched from blood (not recorded which). These receptors came from a woman between 50 and 59 years old who had recovered from COVID-19.

This clone was recorded once. The chain couples TRBV27 to TRBJ1-2, with TRBD1 matching 9 bases. This CDR3 has 13 amino acids. CDR1 and CDR2 (germline): MNHEY, SMNVEV (reference sequence). Trimming cost V 5 bases and J 9 bases; bases outside gene matches: 7. This CDR3 is CASSPRQGGSYTF. As DNA, the CDR3 is TGTGCCAGCAGTCCCCGACAGGGGGGAAGCTACACCTTC.

This clone was observed a few times. The gene calls are TRBV10-3 and TRBJ1-2; D not certain. The CDR3 consists of 14 residues. V was pared by 6 bases and J by 3 bases, with 14 bases between. Germline CDR1 ENHRY, CDR2 SYGVKD. CDR3 nucleotides: TGTGCCATCAGCCTCCGGAGGGAAGACTATGGCTACACCTTC. It codes for CAISLRREDYGYTF.

CDR3 sequence reads: CASSWDYRQETQYF. DNA for the CDR3: TGTGCCAGCAGCTGGGACTACCGTCAAGAGACCCAGTACTTC. The genes are TRBV7-9 and TRBJ2-5; 7 positions agree with TRBD2. This CDR3 is 14 amino acids long. Germline V gene data show CDR1 as SEHNR and CDR2 as FQNEAQ (reference sequence). J lost 2 bases, V lost 4 bases, and 4 bases had no gene match.

This rearrangement joins TRBV27 to TRBJ2-1; a weak D match, TRBD1 (5 bases). Germline-derived CDR1 and CDR2 are MNHEY and SMNVEV (reference sequence). The V end lost 3 bases, the J end lost 5 bases, and 14 bases lay between the germline ends. The CDR3 has 15 residues. CDR3 sequence: CASSLYTGLNNEQFF. The CDR3 DNA reads as TGTGCCAGCAGTTTGTATACAGGCTTAAACAATGAGCAGTTCTTC.

The chain couples TRBV19 to TRBJ2-2; possible D gene TRBD2, 5 bases. V was cut by 9 bases and J by 7 bases, with 15 bases left in between. Germline CDR1 LNHDA, CDR2 SQIVND (reference sequence). CDR3 length: 13 amino acids. The CDR3 region is CASRGVIRGELFF. The CDR3 nucleotides read TGTGCCAGCCGGGGAGTAATCCGCGGGGAGCTGTTTTTT.

The chain couples TRBV9 to TRBJ1-2; D is unresolved. The CDR3 spans 14 residues. Trimming pared 2 bases from V and 2 bases from J, leaving 10 bases between. CDR1 and CDR2 from the germline V gene are SGDLS and YYNGEE. CDR3 protein: CASSVAGVNYGYTF. CDR3 sequence (DNA): TGTGCCAGCAGCGTTGCCGGGGTAAACTATGGCTACACCTTC. Together with reference TRBV9 and TRBJ1-2, the CDR3 gives the full variable domain: DSGVTQTPKHLITATGQRVTLRCSPRSGDLSVYWYQQSLDQGLQFLIQYYNGEERAKGNILERFSAQQFPDLHSELNLSSLELGDSALYFCASSVAGVNYGYTFGSGTRLTVV.

The chain has TRBV2 and TRBJ2-7; D uncertain. Trimming cost V 5 bases and J 1 base, with 9 bases left between them. Germline CDR1 is SNHLY and CDR2 is FYNNEI. The CDR3 has 13 residues. The CDR3: CASSPPGSYEQYF. In DNA, the CDR3 is TGTGCCAGCAGTCCTCCAGGATCCTACGAGCAGTACTTC.

The genes are TRBV5-1 and TRBJ1-5; no definite D call. Trimming removed 2 bases from V and 7 bases from J, with 10 bases in between. CDR1 and CDR2 from the germline V gene are SGHRS and YFSETQ. CDR3 length: 13 amino acids. In DNA form, the CDR3 reads TGCGCCAGCAGCTTAGAGGTTGAGCAGCCCCAGCATTTT. Residues: CASSLEVEQPQHF. Full variable domain (missing parts from reference TRBV5-1 and TRBJ1-5): KAGVTQTPRYLIKTRGQQVTLSCSPISGHRSVSWYQQTPGQGLQFLFEYFSETQRNKGNFPGRFSGRQFSNSRSEMNVSTLELGDSALYLCASSLEVEQPQHFGDGTRLSIL.

The rearrangement uses TRBV7-2 and TRBJ2-7; TRBD2 matches 10 bases. The germline V gene encodes CDR1 SGHTA and CDR2 FQGNSA. The J segment lost 2 bases and the V segment lost 1 base, leaving 5 bases of the junction unmatched. This CDR3 has 16 residues. DNA of the CDR3: TGTGCCAGCAGCTTAGTATGGGGGACTAGCGCCTACGAGCAGTACTTC. This gives the protein CASSLVWGTSAYEQYF.

The chain employs TRBV15 and TRBJ1-2; TRBD1 matches at 8 bases. The CDR3 is made up of 13 amino acids. Germline CDR1 reads LNHNV; CDR2 reads YYDKDF (reference sequence). J gave up 7 bases and V 5 bases, and 6 bases lay outside the gene matches. Here the CDR3 DNA reads TGTGCCACCAGCGCCAGGGGGCGAGTTGGCTACACCTTC. Protein product: CATSARGRVGYTF.